This T cell receptor beta chain was identified in a study of blood T cell repertoires in COVID-19. CDR3 size: 14 residues. The germline V and J ends were trimmed by 0 bases and 0 bases, with 5 bases remaining between them. Germline assignment: CDR1 SGDLS and CDR2 YYNGEE. Clones were sequenced by immunoSEQ multiplex PCR, and TCRdb holds only the in-frame ones, with some missing. Counted here are roughly 250,000 clones, around 85% occurring once; the ten biggest clones make up about 4.1%. The chain employs TRBV9 and TRBJ2-3, with D unclear. This TCR was recovered from a woman aged 25 to 39 who had recovered from COVID-19. The sequencing input was PBMCs or T cells enriched from blood (not recorded which). CDR3 region: CASSVETSTDTQYF. The CDR3 region has the DNA TGTGCCAGCAGCGTAGAGACAAGCACAGATACGCAGTATTTT.